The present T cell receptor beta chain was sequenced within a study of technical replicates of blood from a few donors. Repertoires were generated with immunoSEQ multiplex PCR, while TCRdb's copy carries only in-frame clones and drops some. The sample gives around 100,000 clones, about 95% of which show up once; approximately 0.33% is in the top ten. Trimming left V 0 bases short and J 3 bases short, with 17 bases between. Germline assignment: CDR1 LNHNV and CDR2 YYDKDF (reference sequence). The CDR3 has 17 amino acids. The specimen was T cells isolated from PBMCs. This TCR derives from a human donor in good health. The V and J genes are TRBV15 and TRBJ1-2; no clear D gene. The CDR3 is CATSREGREHKYYGYTF. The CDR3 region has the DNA TGTGCCACCAGCAGAGAGGGGAGGGAGCATAAATACTATGGCTACACCTTC.